This T cell receptor (beta chain) was captured in a study of T cell responses to AZD1222 COVID-19 vaccine. Sequencing was performed with immunoSEQ multiplex PCR; in TCRdb, only in-frame clones are kept and a portion is missing. The table lists 100,000 or so clones, 90% of them singletons. Notes on this clone: Its antigen is not known.

CDR3 length equals 16 residues. Per the germline V gene, CDR1 is SQVTM and CDR2 is ANQGSEA. V shed 1 base, J shed 0 bases, and the junction held 4 bases outside the gene matches. Study findings and constraints: Spike-specific TCR breadth and depth both grew after two AZD1222 doses. There were vaccine-associated CD4 TCRs across spike, dominant at 160-218 and 743-854. Donor demographics were predominantly white British with a female majority; clonal diversity may be underestimated. Among AZD1222 vaccinees, only six were seropositive at baseline.

The source was peripheral blood, collected on day 0 of AZD1222 vaccination. V usage is TRBV29-1 and J usage is TRBJ2-1, with 9 bases fitting TRBD2. The TCR comes from an adult in good health. In DNA, the CDR3 is TGCAGCGTTGAAGTCGGCGGGGGGGCCTCCTACAATGAGCAGTTCTTC. Translation gives CSVEVGGGASYNEQFF.